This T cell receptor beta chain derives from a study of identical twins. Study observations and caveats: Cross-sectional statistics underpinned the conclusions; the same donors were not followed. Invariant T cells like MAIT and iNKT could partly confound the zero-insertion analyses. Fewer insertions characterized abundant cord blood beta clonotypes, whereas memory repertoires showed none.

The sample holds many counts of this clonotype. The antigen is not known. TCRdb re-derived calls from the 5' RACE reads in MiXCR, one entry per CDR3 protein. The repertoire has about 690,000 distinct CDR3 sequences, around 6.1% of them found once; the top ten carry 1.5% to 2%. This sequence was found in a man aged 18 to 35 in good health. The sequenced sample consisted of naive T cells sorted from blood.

CDR3 loop: CSASPGPRREGWQPQHF. The CDR3, as DNA: TGCAGTGCTAGCCCGGGCCCGAGGCGGGAGGGGTGGCAGCCCCAGCATTTT. This chain links TRBV20-1 with TRBJ1-5, with a possible D match to TRBD1 (5 bases). V was shortened by 3 bases and J by 7 bases, with 25 bases between the two germline ends. This CDR3 has 17 amino acids. Germline V gene data show CDR1 as DFQATT and CDR2 as SNEGSKA (reference sequence).